The T cell receptor beta chain under discussion was sequenced for a study of blood T cell repertoires in COVID-19. Study in general: Acute-phase and convalescent COVID-19 samples originated in the United States, Italy and Spain. From T cells, B-cell-depleted T cells, or PBMCs came the material, which was cDNA or gDNA.

In the source study's methods: How many nucleated cells were present was estimated from reference gene primer amplification. Some clones are missing from TCRdb's copy, which holds only in-frame ones; the method was immunoSEQ multiplex PCR. The V and J calls and clone size come from that table; D and trimming were worked out from the DNA. The table has fewer than 300,000 clones, about 88% seen once. Trimming pared 0 bases from V and 5 bases from J, leaving 16 bases between. Germline V CDR1 and CDR2: SGHNT, YENEEA. This CDR3 contains 16 residues. The chain is built from TRBV11-3 and TRBJ2-5; tentative D call: TRBD2 (6 bases). The receptor was derived from a middle-aged woman who had recovered from COVID-19. Sequenced material: peripheral blood. The CDR3 coding sequence is TGTGCCAGCAGCTTAGATGGCCTGACTAGTGGGGAGACCCAGTACTTC. It yields the protein CASSLDGLTSGETQYF.